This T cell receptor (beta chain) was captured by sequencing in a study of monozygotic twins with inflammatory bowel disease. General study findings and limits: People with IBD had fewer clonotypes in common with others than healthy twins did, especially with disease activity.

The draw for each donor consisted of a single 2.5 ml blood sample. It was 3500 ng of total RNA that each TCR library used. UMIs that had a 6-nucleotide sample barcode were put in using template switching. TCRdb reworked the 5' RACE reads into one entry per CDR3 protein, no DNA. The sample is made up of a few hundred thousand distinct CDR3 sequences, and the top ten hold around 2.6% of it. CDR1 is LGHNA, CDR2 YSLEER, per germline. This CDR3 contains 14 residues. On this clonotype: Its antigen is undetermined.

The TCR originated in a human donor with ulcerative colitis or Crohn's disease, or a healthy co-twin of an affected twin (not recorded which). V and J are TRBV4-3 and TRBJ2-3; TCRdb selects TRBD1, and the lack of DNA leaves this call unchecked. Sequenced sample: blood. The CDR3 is CASSQEGRTDTQYF.